These T cell receptor beta chains were read from a single sample in a study of post-analysis software for immune sequencing data. TCRdb reprocessed the PCR reads with MiXCR, giving one entry per CDR3 protein. The sample carries over 300,000 distinct CDR3 sequences, roughly 35% recorded once. The specimen sequenced was blood. These receptor sequences come from a girl between 5 and 17 years old with multiple sclerosis. CDR3s include the opening cysteine and the closing phenylalanine or tryptophan. Each record gives: D gene, V gene, clone size, J gene, CDR3 protein, CDR3 DNA. The D gene is left open where the match is weak. Some rows have no size entry. The others give once, few or many, or a class for an expanded clone.

.,TRBV5-1,few,TRBJ2-1,CASSLVLGSSYNEQFF,TGCGCCAGCAGCTTGGTTCTGGGGAGCTCCTACAATGAGCAGTTCTTC
TRBD1,TRBV3-1,.,TRBJ2-2,CASSQEDRYTGELFF,TGTGCCAGCAGCCAAGAGGACAGGTACACCGGGGAGCTGTTTTTT
TRBD1,TRBV29-1,few,TRBJ2-1,CSVDGTGQKIDEQFF,TGCAGCGTTGACGGGACAGGGCAAAAAATCGATGAGCAGTTCTTC
.,TRBV6-5,.,TRBJ2-1,CASRSPGLGGDEQFF,TGTGCCAGCAGGTCCCCCGGACTAGGGGGTGATGAGCAGTTCTTC
TRBD1,TRBV19,few,TRBJ1-5,CASSRTGYQPQHF,TGTGCCAGTAGTCGGACAGGGTATCAGCCCCAGCATTTT
.,TRBV15,.,TRBJ2-7,CATSRDRDGYEQYF,TGTGCCACCAGCAGAGATCGAGACGGATACGAGCAGTACTTC
.,TRBV4-1,few,TRBJ2-5,CASSHPTDQETQYF,TGCGCCAGCAGCCACCCGACAGACCAAGAGACCCAGTACTTC
.,TRBV24-1,.,TRBJ2-1,CATSGGVPYNEQFF,TGTGCCACCAGTGGGGGGGTCCCCTACAATGAGCAGTTCTTC
.,TRBV2,.,TRBJ1-5,CASSERRVWNSNQPQHF,TGTGCCAGCAGTGAGAGACGTGTATGGAATAGCAATCAGCCCCAGCATTTT
.,TRBV5-1,.,TRBJ1-1,CASSEGPVAKGTEAFF,TGCGCCAGCAGCGAAGGACCCGTTGCAAAGGGCACTGAAGCTTTCTTT
.,TRBV12-3/TRBV12-4,.,TRBJ2-5,CASSQNREQYF,TGTGCCAGCAGCCAGAACAGGGAGCAGTACTTC
TRBD2,TRBV4-3,few,TRBJ2-3,CASSPSGGARTDTQYF,TGCGCCAGCAGCCCTTCCGGGGGGGCCCGCACAGATACGCAGTATTTT
.,TRBV7-3,few,TRBJ2-1,CASSSSRSSYNEQFF,TGTGCCAGCAGCTCTAGTCGGAGCTCCTACAATGAGCAGTTCTTC
TRBD1,TRBV7-9,few,TRBJ2-7,CTSSSSGTGYEQYF,TGTACCAGCAGCTCATCCGGGACAGGGTACGAGCAGTACTTC
TRBD2,TRBV29-1,few,TRBJ2-1,CSGQRGGGYNEQFF,TGCAGCGGCCAGCGGGGGGGCGGGTACAATGAGCAGTTCTTC
TRBD1,TRBV10-3,few,TRBJ2-7,CAISEPGQVSYEQYF,TGTGCCATCAGTGAGCCGGGACAGGTCTCCTACGAGCAGTACTTC
.,TRBV29-1,.,TRBJ2-1,CSVEDHREDNEQFF,TGCAGCGTTGAAGATCACAGGGAGGACAATGAGCAGTTCTTC
.,TRBV20-1,.,TRBJ2-7,CSARGGDYEQYF,TGCAGTGCTAGAGGAGGGGACTACGAGCAGTACTTC
.,TRBV29-1,.,TRBJ1-1,CSVEAGGEAFF,TGCAGCGTTGAAGCTGGCGGTGAAGCTTTCTTT
.,TRBV29-1,many,TRBJ2-1,CSGKSGYNEQFF,TGCAGCGGCAAATCAGGGTACAATGAGCAGTTCTTC
.,TRBV12-3/TRBV12-4,few,TRBJ2-3,CASSLADIESTDTQYF,TGTGCCAGCAGTTTAGCGGACATCGAAAGCACAGATACGCAGTATTTT
TRBD1,TRBV7-9,.,TRBJ1-2,CASSGTGEDGYTF,TGTGCCAGCAGCGGAACAGGGGAGGATGGCTACACCTTC
.,TRBV10-3,.,TRBJ1-1,CAIRSDWDTEAFF,TGTGCCATCAGATCGGACTGGGACACTGAAGCTTTCTTT
.,TRBV6-5,many,TRBJ1-5,CASSSLGGNQPQHF,TGTGCCAGCAGTTCCTTGGGGGGGAATCAGCCCCAGCATTTT
TRBD1,TRBV20-1,.,TRBJ2-1,CSARGQGASQTHYNEQFF,TGCAGTGCTAGAGGACAGGGGGCAAGCCAGACTCACTACAATGAGCAGTTCTTC
.,TRBV3-1,.,TRBJ1-1,CASSQAKALYGTEAFF,TGTGCCAGCAGCCAAGCGAAGGCACTTTACGGCACTGAAGCTTTCTTT
.,TRBV7-2,.,TRBJ1-2,CASSLEYSYGYTF,TGTGCCAGCAGCTTAGAGTACAGCTATGGCTACACCTTC
.,TRBV29-1,few,TRBJ1-2,CSVDGQGYGYTF,TGCAGCGTTGATGGTCAGGGATATGGCTACACCTTC
.,TRBV7-9,.,TRBJ2-5,CASSLDAWETQYF,TGTGCCAGCAGCTTAGACGCCTGGGAGACCCAGTACTTC
TRBD1,TRBV12-3/TRBV12-4,.,TRBJ2-3,CASSPRDRDITDTQYF,TGTGCCAGCAGTCCCCGGGACAGGGACATCACAGATACGCAGTATTTT
.,TRBV10-3,.,TRBJ2-7,CAIKGGGQGDYEQYF,TGTGCCATCAAGGGGGGGGGACAAGGGGACTACGAGCAGTACTTC
.,TRBV9,few,TRBJ2-3,CASSDRAGTDIMPQYF,TGTGCCAGCAGCGACCGTGCCGGGACTGACATAATGCCGCAGTATTTT
.,TRBV29-1,.,TRBJ2-5,CSVGDGQETQYF,TGCAGCGTTGGGGACGGCCAAGAGACCCAGTACTTC
.,TRBV7-9,.,TRBJ1-4,CASSSTGPPNEKLFF,TGTGCCAGCAGCTCCACAGGGCCCCCTAATGAAAAACTGTTTTTT
.,TRBV29-1,few,TRBJ2-5,CSAALAQETQYF,TGCAGCGCAGCATTGGCACAAGAGACCCAGTACTTC
.,TRBV7-3,few,TRBJ2-1,CASSSGFRNEQFF,TGTGCCAGCAGCTCGGGGTTTCGTAATGAGCAGTTCTTC
.,TRBV10-3,.,TRBJ2-2,CAISGGPINTGELFF,TGTGCCATCAGTGGGGGACCCATCAACACCGGGGAGCTGTTTTTT
.,TRBV7-2,few,TRBJ2-3,CASSLEGGPTDTQYF,TGTGCCAGCAGCTTAGAGGGCGGGCCTACAGATACGCAGTATTTT
.,TRBV29-1,.,TRBJ1-1,CSVGHGASAFF,TGCAGCGTAGGACACGGCGCATCCGCTTTCTTT
.,TRBV5-1,.,TRBJ1-1,CASSLAGGPAGAFF,TGCGCCAGCAGCTTGGCTGGGGGCCCTGCTGGAGCTTTCTTT
TRBD2,TRBV7-9,.,TRBJ2-7,CASSLAGTGTRRGEQYF,TGTGCCAGCAGCTTAGCGGGGACCGGGACTAGAAGGGGCGAGCAGTACTTC
.,TRBV14,.,TRBJ2-1,CASSRKDKLYEQFF,TGTGCCAGCAGCCGCAAAGATAAGTTGTATGAGCAGTTCTTC
TRBD2,TRBV20-1,few,TRBJ2-3,CSANGGGWADTQYF,TGCAGTGCTAACGGGGGGGGTTGGGCAGATACGCAGTATTTT
TRBD1,TRBV20-1,once,TRBJ1-5,CSARPGTALRNQPQHF,TGCAGTGCTAGACCAGGGACAGCTTTAAGGAATCAGCCCCAGCATTTT
.,TRBV10-1,.,TRBJ2-7,CASSDPSGEQYF,TGCGCCAGCAGTGATCCTTCGGGGGAGCAGTACTTC
.,TRBV13,few,TRBJ2-7,CASSSGLDVEQYF,TGTGCCAGCAGCTCTGGGCTGGACGTCGAGCAGTACTTC
.,TRBV12-3/TRBV12-4,few,TRBJ1-2,CASSPSEGDPGYTF,TGTGCCAGCAGTCCCTCCGAGGGGGACCCTGGCTACACCTTC
.,TRBV20-1,.,TRBJ2-1,CSASRGAEQFF,TGCAGTGCTAGCCGAGGTGCTGAGCAGTTCTTC
.,TRBV27,once,TRBJ1-2,CASSPILGFDGYTF,TGTGCCAGCAGTCCCATTTTAGGGTTCGATGGCTACACCTTC
.,TRBV27,few,TRBJ2-5,CASSLMGSSEQYF,TGTGCCAGCAGTTTAATGGGCTCCTCAGAGCAGTACTTC
.,TRBV9,.,TRBJ2-1,CASSVETNDNEQFF,TGTGCCAGCAGCGTGGAGACTAACGACAATGAGCAGTTCTTC
.,TRBV4-1,.,TRBJ2-7,CASSQLFTGKHEQYF,TGCGCCAGCAGCCAATTGTTTACAGGGAAGCATGAGCAGTACTTC
TRBD1,TRBV7-8,.,TRBJ2-7,CASSSRAGGGTYEQYF,TGTGCCAGCAGCTCTAGGGCAGGGGGCGGTACGTACGAGCAGTACTTC
.,TRBV4-3,.,TRBJ2-3,CANSQDPDTQYF,TGCGCCAACAGCCAAGATCCAGATACGCAGTATTTT
.,TRBV28,few,TRBJ2-7,CASSFIKGAYEQYF,TGTGCCAGCAGTTTTATAAAAGGGGCCTACGAGCAGTACTTC
.,TRBV9,.,TRBJ2-7,CASSVATAGPGEEQYF,TGTGCCAGCAGCGTAGCTACGGCGGGACCGGGAGAGGAGCAGTACTTC
.,TRBV9,few,TRBJ2-7,CASSADGSPPGEQYF,TGTGCCAGCAGCGCCGACGGATCACCCCCGGGGGAGCAGTACTTC
TRBD2,TRBV24-1,few,TRBJ2-1,CATSESSGLTYNEQFF,TGTGCCACCAGTGAGTCTAGCGGGTTAACCTACAATGAGCAGTTCTTC
.,TRBV3-1,few,TRBJ2-5,CASSHNVGLQETQYF,TGTGCCAGCAGCCACAACGTGGGCCTTCAAGAGACCCAGTACTTC
.,TRBV29-1,.,TRBJ2-5,CSVESGVRETQYF,TGCAGCGTTGAATCCGGGGTTAGGGAGACCCAGTACTTC